This T cell receptor (beta chain) came from a study of blood T cell repertoires in COVID-19. Across the whole study: Whether acute or convalescent, the COVID-19 samples came from the United States, Italy and Spain. Sources were T cells, B-cell-depleted T cells, or PBMCs; the material itself was cDNA or gDNA.

Authors' methods: Estimation of nucleated cell counts was performed using reference gene primer amplification. Sequencing used immunoSEQ multiplex PCR; TCRdb keeps in-frame clones, though not all of them. D and trimming come from the DNA, and the V and J calls and clone size come from that table. The data show 85,000 to 95,000 clones, with around 87% seen just once and 4.9% held by the top ten. The CDR3 spans 14 residues. Trimming took 8 bases from V and 3 from J; bases not matched to a gene: 9. The germline V gene encodes CDR1 MNHEY and CDR2 SMNVEV (reference sequence). The chain uses TRBV27 and TRBJ1-1, with 7 positions matching TRBD1. This receptor was taken from an elderly woman with acute or convalescent COVID-19. Sequencing input: peripheral blood. The CDR3 bases are TGTGCCAGCCAAAGGGGGCTTATCGACACTGAAGCTTTCTTT. It is translated as CASQRGLIDTEAFF.